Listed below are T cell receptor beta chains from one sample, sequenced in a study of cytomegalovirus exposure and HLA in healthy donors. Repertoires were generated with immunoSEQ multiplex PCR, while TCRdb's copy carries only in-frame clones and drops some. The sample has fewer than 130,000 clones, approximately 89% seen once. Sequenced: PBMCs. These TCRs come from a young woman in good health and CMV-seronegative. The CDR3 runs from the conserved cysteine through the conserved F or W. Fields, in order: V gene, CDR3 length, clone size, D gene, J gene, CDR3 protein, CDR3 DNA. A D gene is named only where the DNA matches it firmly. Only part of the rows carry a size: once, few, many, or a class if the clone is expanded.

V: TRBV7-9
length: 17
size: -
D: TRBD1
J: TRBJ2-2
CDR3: CASSPPLGQGNTGELFF
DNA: TGTGCCAGCAGCCCCCCCCTTGGACAGGGGAACACCGGGGAGCTGTTTTTT

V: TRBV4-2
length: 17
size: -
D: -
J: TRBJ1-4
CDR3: CASSQDSHGIRAGKLFF
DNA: TGTGCCAGCAGCCAAGATTCACACGGAATCAGGGCAGGAAAACTGTTTTTT

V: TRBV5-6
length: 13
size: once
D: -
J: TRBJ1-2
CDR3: CASETEDSFGYTF
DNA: TGTGCCAGCGAGACCGAGGACAGCTTTGGCTACACCTTC

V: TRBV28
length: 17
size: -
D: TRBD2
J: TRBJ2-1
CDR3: CASRSIAGGPSYNEQFF
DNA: TGTGCCAGCAGATCAATAGCGGGAGGGCCTTCCTACAATGAGCAGTTCTTC

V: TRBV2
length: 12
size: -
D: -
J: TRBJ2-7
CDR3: CASSGSGGEQYF
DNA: TGTGCCAGCAGCGGCTCCGGGGGCGAGCAGTACTTC

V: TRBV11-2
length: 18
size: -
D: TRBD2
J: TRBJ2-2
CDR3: CASRIGGLAGVNTGELFF
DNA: TGTGCCAGCAGAATCGGAGGGCTAGCGGGAGTGAACACCGGGGAGCTGTTTTTT

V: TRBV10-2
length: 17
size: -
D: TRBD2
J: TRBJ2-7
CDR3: CASSDILAGGIYYEQYF
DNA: TGCGCCAGCAGTGACATTCTAGCGGGGGGGATATACTACGAGCAGTACTTC

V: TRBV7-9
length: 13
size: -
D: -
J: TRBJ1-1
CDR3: CASSPERALEAFF
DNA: TGTGCCAGCAGCCCGGAGCGGGCCCTAGAAGCTTTCTTT

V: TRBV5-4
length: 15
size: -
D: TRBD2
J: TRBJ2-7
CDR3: CASSPGTSDSYEQYF
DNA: TGTGCCAGCAGCCCCGGGACTAGCGACTCCTACGAGCAGTACTTC

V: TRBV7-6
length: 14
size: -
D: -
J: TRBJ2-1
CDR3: CASSLESIHNEQFF
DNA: TGTGCCAGCAGCTTAGAATCCATCCACAATGAGCAGTTCTTC

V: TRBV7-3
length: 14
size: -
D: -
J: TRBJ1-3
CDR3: CASSLGSSGNTIYF
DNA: TGTGCCAGCAGCTTGGGCAGCTCTGGAAACACCATATATTTT

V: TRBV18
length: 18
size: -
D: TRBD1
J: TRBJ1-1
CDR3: CASSPPISQGDGNTEAFF
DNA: TGTGCCAGCTCACCACCAATAAGTCAGGGGGACGGGAACACTGAAGCTTTCTTT

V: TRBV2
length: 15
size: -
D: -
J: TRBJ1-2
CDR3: CASGGRENTQVGYTF
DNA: TGTGCCAGCGGAGGAAGGGAAAATACTCAGGTTGGCTACACCTTC

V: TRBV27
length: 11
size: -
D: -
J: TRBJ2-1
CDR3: CASSFWDKLFF
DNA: TGTGCCAGCAGTTTCTGGGACAAACTATTCTTC

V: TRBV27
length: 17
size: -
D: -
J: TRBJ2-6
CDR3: CASSLFAKDFGANVLTF
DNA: TGTGCCAGCAGTTTATTTGCCAAGGACTTTGGGGCCAACGTCCTGACTTTC

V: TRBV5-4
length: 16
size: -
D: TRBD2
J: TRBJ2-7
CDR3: CASSFLAGVSTYEQYF
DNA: TGTGCCAGCAGCTTCCTAGCGGGAGTAAGCACCTACGAGCAGTACTTC

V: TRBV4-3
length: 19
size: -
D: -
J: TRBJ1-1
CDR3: CASSQDLKGRRGWDTEAFF
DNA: TGCGCCAGCAGCCAAGATTTAAAAGGCCGTAGAGGGTGGGACACTGAAGCTTTCTTT

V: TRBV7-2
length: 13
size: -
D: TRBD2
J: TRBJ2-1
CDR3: CASSPGGGNEQFF
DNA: TGTGCCAGCTCCCCGGGGGGGGGTAATGAGCAGTTCTTC

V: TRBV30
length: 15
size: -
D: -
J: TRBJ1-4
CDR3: CAWSSLPSTNEKLFF
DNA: TGTGCCTGGAGCTCACTACCTTCAACTAATGAAAAACTGTTTTTT

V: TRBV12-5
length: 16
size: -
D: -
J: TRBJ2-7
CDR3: CASGPYPGLARVEQYF
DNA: TGTGCTAGTGGCCCGTACCCGGGACTGGCTCGAGTGGAGCAGTACTTC

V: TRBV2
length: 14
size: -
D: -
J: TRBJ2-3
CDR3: CASLVEGSTDTQYF
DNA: TGTGCCAGCCTTGTAGAGGGTAGCACAGATACGCAGTATTTT

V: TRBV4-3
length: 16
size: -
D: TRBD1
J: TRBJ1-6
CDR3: CASSHSAGQGNSPLHF
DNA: TGCGCCAGCAGCCATAGCGCGGGACAGGGGAATTCACCCCTCCACTTT

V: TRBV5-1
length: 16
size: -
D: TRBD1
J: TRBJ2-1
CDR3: CASSWGDRGTNNEQFF
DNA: TGCGCCAGCAGCTGGGGGGACAGGGGAACCAACAATGAGCAGTTCTTC

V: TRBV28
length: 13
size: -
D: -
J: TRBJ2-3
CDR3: CASSLTGSDTQYF
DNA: TGTGCCAGCAGTTTAACAGGGTCAGATACGCAGTATTTT

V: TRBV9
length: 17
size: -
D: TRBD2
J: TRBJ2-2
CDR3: CASSTPSGTLATGELFF
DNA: TGTGCCAGCAGCACCCCTAGCGGGACCTTGGCCACCGGGGAGCTGTTTTTT

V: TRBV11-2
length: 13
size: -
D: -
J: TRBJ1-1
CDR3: CASSLEAGDEAFF
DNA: TGTGCCAGCAGCTTAGAGGCAGGTGATGAAGCTTTCTTT

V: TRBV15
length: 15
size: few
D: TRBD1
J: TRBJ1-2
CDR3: CATSREAGGVYGYTF
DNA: TGTGCCACCAGCAGAGAGGCAGGGGGCGTCTATGGCTACACCTTC

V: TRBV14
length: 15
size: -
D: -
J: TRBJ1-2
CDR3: CASSPRQERVYGYTF
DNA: TGTGCCAGCAGCCCGAGACAGGAGAGGGTCTATGGCTACACCTTC

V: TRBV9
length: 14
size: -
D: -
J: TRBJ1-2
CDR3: CASSALGGFYGYTF
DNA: TGTGCCAGCAGCGCCCTAGGAGGGTTCTATGGCTACACCTTC

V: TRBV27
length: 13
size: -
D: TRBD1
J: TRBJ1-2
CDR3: CASSIRGVDGYTF
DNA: TGTGCCAGCAGTATCAGGGGGGTCGATGGCTACACCTTC

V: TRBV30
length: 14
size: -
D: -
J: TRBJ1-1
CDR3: CAWAPSPPGTEAFF
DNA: TGTGCCTGGGCCCCCAGTCCGCCGGGCACTGAAGCTTTCTTT

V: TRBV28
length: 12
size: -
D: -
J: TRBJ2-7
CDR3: CASRTAPYEQYF
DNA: TGTGCCAGCCGGACAGCCCCCTACGAGCAGTACTTC

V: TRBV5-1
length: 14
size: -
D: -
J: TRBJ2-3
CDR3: CASAAIDSTDTQYF
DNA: TGCGCCAGCGCGGCGATAGATAGCACAGATACGCAGTATTTT

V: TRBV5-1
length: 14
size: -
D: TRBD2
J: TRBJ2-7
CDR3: CASSPTLAGIEQYF
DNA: TGCGCCAGCAGCCCGACCCTAGCGGGAATTGAGCAGTACTTC

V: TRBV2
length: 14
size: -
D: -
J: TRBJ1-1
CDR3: CASSAGRMNTEAFF
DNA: TGTGCCAGCAGTGCCGGGAGGATGAACACTGAAGCTTTCTTT

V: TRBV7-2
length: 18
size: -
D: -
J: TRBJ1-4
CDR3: CASSPQWGGSSTNEKLFF
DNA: TGTGCCAGCAGCCCACAATGGGGGGGCTCTTCAACTAATGAAAAACTGTTTTTT

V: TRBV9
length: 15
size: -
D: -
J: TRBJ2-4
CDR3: CASSPRGGGADIQYF
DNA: TGTGCCAGCAGCCCCCGTGGAGGGGGCGCTGACATTCAGTACTTC

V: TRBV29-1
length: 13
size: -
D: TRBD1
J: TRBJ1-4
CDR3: CSVRDRAKEKLFF
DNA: TGCAGCGTTCGGGACAGGGCAAAGGAAAAACTGTTTTTT

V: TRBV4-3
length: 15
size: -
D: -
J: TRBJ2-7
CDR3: CASSQGAGISYEQYF
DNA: TGCGCCAGCAGCCAAGGGGCGGGTATCTCCTACGAGCAGTACTTC

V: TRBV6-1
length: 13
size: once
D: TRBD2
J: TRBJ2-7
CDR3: CATMEREGYEQYF
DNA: TGTGCCACTATGGAGAGGGAGGGCTACGAGCAGTACTTC

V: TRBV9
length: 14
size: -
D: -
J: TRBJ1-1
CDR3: CASSVGYGNTEAFF
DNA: TGTGCCAGCAGCGTAGGGTACGGTAACACTGAAGCTTTCTTT

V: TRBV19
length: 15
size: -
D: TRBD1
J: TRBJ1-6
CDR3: CASSSWDRANSPLHF
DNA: TGTGCCAGTAGTTCCTGGGACAGGGCTAATTCACCCCTCCACTTT

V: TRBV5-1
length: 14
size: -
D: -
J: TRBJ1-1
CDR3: CASSGGAGWTEAFF
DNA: TGCGCCAGCAGCGGGGGGGCCGGGTGGACTGAAGCTTTCTTT

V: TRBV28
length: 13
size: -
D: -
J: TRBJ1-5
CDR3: CASIDRNNQPQHF
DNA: TGTGCCAGCATTGACAGGAACAATCAGCCCCAGCATTTT

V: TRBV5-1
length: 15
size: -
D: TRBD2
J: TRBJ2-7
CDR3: CASSPGGGTSYEQYF
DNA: TGCGCCAGCAGCCCCGGGGGGGGGACCTCCTACGAGCAGTACTTC

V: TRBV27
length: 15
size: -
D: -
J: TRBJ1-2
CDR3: CASSPYDSPNYGYTF
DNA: TGTGCCAGCAGTCCATACGACAGTCCTAACTATGGCTACACCTTC

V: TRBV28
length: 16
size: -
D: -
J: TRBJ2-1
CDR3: CASSFAVDRSYNEQFF
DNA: TGTGCCAGCAGTTTCGCGGTAGACAGAAGCTACAATGAGCAGTTCTTC

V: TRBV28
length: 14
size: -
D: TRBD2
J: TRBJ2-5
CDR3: CASTRLAGQETQYF
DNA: TGTGCCAGCACAAGACTAGCGGGACAAGAGACCCAGTACTTC

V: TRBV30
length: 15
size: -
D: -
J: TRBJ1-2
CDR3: CAWSGGRGTNYGYTF
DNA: TGTGCCTGGAGTGGTGGGCGGGGAACTAACTATGGCTACACCTTC

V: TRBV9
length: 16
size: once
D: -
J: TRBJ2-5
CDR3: CASSFRQGTEQETQYF
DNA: TGTGCCAGCAGCTTCCGCCAGGGGACGGAGCAAGAGACCCAGTACTTC

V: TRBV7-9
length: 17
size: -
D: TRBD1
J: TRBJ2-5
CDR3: CASSLGGTTGGRETQYF
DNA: TGTGCCAGCAGCTTAGGAGGTACGACAGGGGGCCGAGAGACCCAGTACTTC

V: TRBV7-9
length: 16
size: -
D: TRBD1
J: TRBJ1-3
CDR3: CASLRDRADSGNTIYF
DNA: TGTGCCAGCCTGCGGGACAGGGCCGACTCTGGAAACACCATATATTTT

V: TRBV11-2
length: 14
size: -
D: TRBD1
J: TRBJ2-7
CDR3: CASRRRTGAYEQYF
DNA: TGTGCCAGCAGGCGAAGGACAGGGGCCTACGAGCAGTACTTC

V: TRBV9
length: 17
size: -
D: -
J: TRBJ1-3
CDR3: CASSPSGGANSGNTIYF
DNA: TGTGCCAGCAGCCCCTCCGGGGGGGCGAACTCTGGAAACACCATATATTTT

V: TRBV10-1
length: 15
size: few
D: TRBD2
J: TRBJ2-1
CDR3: CASSEGAGGRNEQFF
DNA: TGCGCCAGCAGTGAGGGGGCGGGGGGCCGTAATGAGCAGTTCTTC

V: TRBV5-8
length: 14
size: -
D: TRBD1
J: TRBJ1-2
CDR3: CASSRPPTGLGYTF
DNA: TGTGCCAGCAGCCGCCCCCCGACAGGGCTAGGCTACACCTTC